The T cell receptor beta chain under discussion was sequenced for a study of T cells in Graves' hyperthyroidism and ophthalmopathy. The wider study: The authors collected peripheral blood at initial diagnosis, before any treatment.

Enrolled ophthalmopathy patients presented with a Clinical Activity Score of at least 3, a NOSPECS grade of at least 4, and disease duration under 3 months. The study excluded patients with uncontrolled infection, other autoimmune disease, pregnancy or lactation. Diagnoses were established using clinical symptoms, serum thyroxine and TRAb, thyroid ultrasound and orbital computed tomography. The CDR3 has 14 residues. CDR1 and CDR2 from the germline V gene are MNHNS and SASEGT. Trimming took off 3 bases at V and 0 bases at J, with 6 bases between the two ends. TCR beta CDR3 regions were amplified from RNA. The HTBI primer set was used in a first-round RT-PCR of the TCR CDR3. TCRdb reanalysed the multiplex PCR reads using MiXCR and keeps one entry per CDR3 protein. The profile shows 450,000 to 650,000 distinct CDR3 sequences, roughly 18% of them singletons. This clonotype has just a few counts. This may come from a read error, since a much larger clone is one base off.

This TCR was recovered from a woman younger than 35 with Graves' ophthalmopathy. The genes are TRBV6-1 and TRBJ2-1; TRBD1 might be the D (5 bases). Sequenced: blood. The CDR3 DNA is TGTGCCAGCAGTGAGGACAACTCCTACAATGAGCAGTTCTTC. This codes for CASSEDNSYNEQFF.